Shown below are 7 T cell receptor beta chains from a single sample sequenced in a study of blood T cell repertoires in COVID-19. Sequencing used immunoSEQ multiplex PCR; TCRdb keeps in-frame clones, though not all of them. Of more than 300,000 clones listed, roughly 90% were seen once; the top ten hold around 3.9%. Sequenced input: PBMCs or T cells enriched from blood (not recorded which). The receptors derive from a woman between 25 and 40 years old who had been exposed to COVID-19.

The chain is built from TRBV10-3 and TRBJ2-7, with D possibly TRBD1 on 5 matching bases. Looked up from germline, CDR1 is ENHRY and CDR2 is SYGVKD. The CDR3 runs to 12 residues. Trimming took off 5 bases at V and 9 bases at J, with 14 bases between the two ends. The CDR3 sequence is CAISQTDGGQYF. The CDR3, as DNA: TGTGCCATCAGTCAGACAGACGGCGGGCAGTACTTC.

V gene TRBV4-1 combines with J gene TRBJ1-2; the D gene is possibly TRBD1 (6 bases). Germline lookup yields CDR1 MGHRA and CDR2 YSYEKL. V was cut by 0 bases and J by 2 bases, with 10 bases left in between. The length of the CDR3 is 15 residues. CDR3 DNA sequence: TGCGCCAGCAGCCAAGACCCCGGGACAAACTATGGCTACACCTTC. This gives the protein CASSQDPGTNYGYTF.

This sequence joins TRBV30 and TRBJ1-2; D is unresolved. The V end lost 7 bases, the J end lost 3 bases, and 15 bases lay between the germline ends. CDR3 length equals 13 residues. Germline V gene sequence: CDR1 GTSNPN, CDR2 SVGIG (reference sequence). In DNA form, the CDR3 reads TGTGCCTTCTCGACCGGCGGGGACTATGGCTACACCTTC. Translating gives CAFSTGGDYGYTF. The full variable domain, completed using reference TRBV30 and TRBJ1-2, is SQTIHQWPATLVQPVGSPLSLECTVEGTSNPNLYWYRQAAGRGLQLLFYSVGIGQISSEVPQNLSASRPQDRQFILSSKKLLLSDSGFYLCAFSTGGDYGYTFGSGTRLTVV.

The chain couples TRBV19 to TRBJ1-5, with D perhaps TRBD1 (5 bases). V lost 0 bases and J lost 0, with 6 bases in between. Germline-derived CDR1 and CDR2 are LNHDA and SQIVND (reference sequence). The CDR3 is 15 residues long. The DNA for the CDR3 is TGTGCCAGTAGTATAGACAGGGATAGCAATCAGCCCCAGCATTTT. Translation gives CASSIDRDSNQPQHF.

V usage is TRBV9 and J usage is TRBJ2-7; TRBD1 matches 9 bases. CDR1 and CDR2 from the germline V gene are SGDLS and YYNGEE. Trimming cost V 4 bases and J 0 bases; bases outside gene matches: 5. This CDR3 has 15 amino acids. The CDR3 here is CASSIDRGSSYEQYF. The CDR3 region has the DNA TGTGCCAGCAGCATCGACAGGGGGAGCTCCTACGAGCAGTACTTC.

The CDR3: CASSPPDLYEQYF. Here the CDR3 DNA reads TGTGCCAGCAGCCCCCCGGACTTATACGAGCAGTACTTC. This chain links TRBV11-2 with TRBJ2-7; possible D gene TRBD2, 5 bases. With 5 bases removed from V and 4 bases from J, the gap between germline ends came to 12 bases. There are 13 residues in the CDR3. In germline, CDR1 is SGHAT, CDR2 FQNNGV.

The CDR3 DNA is TGTGCCAGTAGTATGGTGCAGGGGGTATATGGCTACACCTTC. Translating it yields CASSMVQGVYGYTF. This rearrangement joins TRBV19 to TRBJ1-2; 7 bases line up with TRBD1. V gave up 3 bases and J gave up 5 bases; unmatched junction bases: 6. CDR1 LNHDA and CDR2 SQIVND come from the germline V gene (reference sequence). CDR3 length: 14 residues.